These 3 T cell receptor beta chains came from one sample sequenced in a study of shared clonotypes between healthy human individuals. Only in-frame clones appear in the TCRdb table, and some are missing; sequencing was by immunoSEQ multiplex PCR. The sample lists some 350,000 clones; approximately 79% were seen once. The sample consisted of memory CD4+ T cells sorted from blood. Subset meaning: CD45RA-negative fraction. The receptors stem from a man aged 25 to 45 in good health.

This clone was seen only once. The chain is built from TRBV19 and TRBJ2-1, with D tentatively TRBD1 (6 bases). The germline CDR1 and CDR2 sequences are LNHDA and SQIVND (reference sequence). Trimming took 1 base from V and 4 from J, leaving 8 bases between them. This CDR3 has 14 residues. CDR3 in DNA: TGTGCCAGTAGTATAGGGCAGGGGTACAATGAGCAGTTCTTC. It specifies CASSIGQGYNEQFF.

Here the CDR3 DNA reads TGTGCCAGCAGCCTAGGGACGGACCAAGAGACCCAGTACTTC. Protein product: CASSLGTDQETQYF. V gene TRBV5-4 combines with J gene TRBJ2-5, with D possibly being TRBD1 or TRBD2 (5 bases each). V was shortened by 4 bases and J by 0 bases, with 10 bases between the two germline ends. The CDR3 sequence is 14 residues long. Germline V lookup: CDR1 SGHNT, CDR2 YYREEE (reference sequence).

The genes are TRBV20-1 and TRBJ1-2; no definite D call. Trimming shortened V by 4 bases and J by 4 bases, and 7 bases separated the two germline ends. Germline V gene lookup returns CDR1 DFQATT and CDR2 SNEGSKA (reference sequence). CDR3 length: 11 amino acids. CDR3 loop: CSATASYGYTF. The CDR3 region has the DNA TGCAGTGCTACAGCCAGCTATGGCTACACCTTC.